Listed below are T cell receptor beta chains from one sample, sequenced in a study of T-cell reconstitution after alpha-beta-depleted transplantation in children. MiXCR, run by TCRdb on the PCR reads, gives a single entry per CDR3 protein. The table includes about 210,000 distinct CDR3 sequences, more than 15% detected once. Sequenced here: PBMCs, mostly from graft donor cells, sampled 360 days after TCRalphabeta/CD19-depleted stem cell transplant. The receptors derive from a male patient aged 2 to 10 who had a stem cell transplant for acute lymphoblastic leukemia, so the T cells may come from the graft donor. CDR3s include the opening cysteine and the closing phenylalanine or tryptophan. The order of the fields is V gene, J gene, clone size, D gene, CDR3 length, CDR3 DNA, CDR3 protein. A D gene is named only where the DNA matches it firmly. Size is omitted from some rows. Given values are once, few, many or a class for expanded clones.

TRBV6-2/TRBV6-3,TRBJ2-7,.,TRBD1,17,TGTGCCAGCAGTTGGGGACAGGGATTTATCGGTCCCTACGAGCAGTACTTC,CASSWGQGFIGPYEQYF
TRBV29-1,TRBJ2-3,few,TRBD2,14,TGCAGCGTCGCTGCGGGAGCTAGGGCAGATACGCAGTATTTT,CSVAAGARADTQYF
TRBV14,TRBJ2-7,.,.,16,TGTGCCAGCAGCCAATTCCCGGGACGGGGCTTGTACGAGCAGTACTTC,CASSQFPGRGLYEQYF
TRBV7-9,TRBJ2-7,few,TRBD1,15,TGTGCCAGCGCAGCACTCTTGGGGACAGCTTACGAGCAGTACTTC,CASAALLGTAYEQYF
TRBV4-3,TRBJ2-2,once,.,20,TGCGCCAGCAGCCAAGATCTTGAAGGGGGGGGCGCGGCGAACACCGGGGAGCTGTTTTTT,CASSQDLEGGGAANTGELFF
TRBV5-1,TRBJ2-1,few,TRBD1,16,TGCGCCAGCAGCTTGACCCCAGGGGGCTCCTACAATGAGCAGTTCTTC,CASSLTPGGSYNEQFF
TRBV4-1,TRBJ2-1,few,.,16,TGCGCCAGCAGCCAAGATAACCAGGCCCAGAACAATGAGCAGTTCTTC,CASSQDNQAQNNEQFF
TRBV10-1,TRBJ2-7,.,.,14,TGCGCCAGCAGCTCCCAGACAGGCCCCTACGAGCAGTACTTC,CASSSQTGPYEQYF
TRBV9,TRBJ1-2,.,.,13,TGTGCCAGCAGCGTAGTCGGCTACTATGGCTACACCTTC,CASSVVGYYGYTF
TRBV12-3/TRBV12-4,TRBJ1-1,few,TRBD1,14,TGTGCCAGCAGTTTCAGGGGGCTGGGGACTGAAGCTTTCTTT,CASSFRGLGTEAFF
TRBV12-3/TRBV12-4,TRBJ1-5,.,.,13,TGTGCCAGCACTTTTGGGCAGAATCAGCCCCAGCATTTT,CASTFGQNQPQHF
TRBV20-1,TRBJ2-1,few,.,14,TGCAGTGCTGATCTAGTGGTTAGCTACAATGAGCAGTTCTTC,CSADLVVSYNEQFF
TRBV5-1,TRBJ2-1,.,.,15,TGCGCCAGCAGCTTGACAGGGAAGGTGGACAATGAGCAGTTCTTC,CASSLTGKVDNEQFF
TRBV11-2,TRBJ1-2,.,.,14,TGTGCCAGCAGCAGAAGACAGGCGGTCTATGGCTACACCTTC,CASSRRQAVYGYTF
TRBV6-1,TRBJ2-1,.,.,14,TGTGCCAGCAGTGGGGGATTTGGAACCAATGAGCAGTTCTTC,CASSGGFGTNEQFF
TRBV4-2,TRBJ2-3,.,.,16,TGTGCCAGCAGCCAAGACGGAGCAGACATCACAGATACGCAGTATTTT,CASSQDGADITDTQYF
TRBV7-2,TRBJ2-2,.,.,16,TGTGCCAGCAGTCCTGAGGGGGTCGAGATCACCGGGGAGCTGTTTTTT,CASSPEGVEITGELFF
TRBV11-2,TRBJ2-6,.,.,13,TGTGCCAGCAGCCCCCTGGGGGCCAACGTCCTGACTTTC,CASSPLGANVLTF
TRBV7-9,TRBJ2-1,many,.,12,TGTGCCAGCAGCTTAGCGACGGCCGAGGGGTTCTTC,CASSLATAEGFF
TRBV6-2/TRBV6-3,TRBJ2-7,few,.,14,TGTGCCAGCAGTTACCCTCGGGCCTCCTACGAGCAGTACTTC,CASSYPRASYEQYF
TRBV12-3/TRBV12-4,TRBJ2-2,.,TRBD2,15,TGTGCCAGCAGTTCTCTCGGGGGGTCCACCGGGGAGCTGTTTTTT,CASSSLGGSTGELFF
TRBV5-6,TRBJ2-5,.,.,13,TGTGCCAGCAGCTTGGGGGGCCCTGGGACCCAGTACTTC,CASSLGGPGTQYF
TRBV5-4,TRBJ1-2,few,.,13,TGTGCCAGCAGCCATTCCCTTAACTATGGCTACACCTTC,CASSHSLNYGYTF
TRBV12-3/TRBV12-4,TRBJ2-7,.,.,14,TGTGCCAGCAGGCCCGGGACCAGGGGCTACGAGCAGTACTTC,CASRPGTRGYEQYF
TRBV4-2,TRBJ2-2,.,TRBD1,19,TGTGCCAGCAGCGGGGTGGGGACAGGGGGCGCCCCGAACACCGGGGAGCTGTTTTTT,CASSGVGTGGAPNTGELFF
TRBV27,TRBJ2-1,.,TRBD2,17,TGTGCCAGCAGTTTTCCTGTAGGGCGGGGGGAATACAATGAGCAGTTCTTC,CASSFPVGRGEYNEQFF
TRBV19,TRBJ1-2,few,.,12,TGTGCCAGTAATTATGGTTTCTATGGCTACACCTTC,CASNYGFYGYTF
TRBV7-9,TRBJ2-1,.,.,15,TGTGCCAGCAGCTCCAACAGGTTTTTAAACAATGAGCAGTTCTTC,CASSSNRFLNNEQFF
TRBV6-2/TRBV6-3,TRBJ1-5,.,.,15,TGTGCCAGCAGGTCCTCAGGGGTGGGCAATCAGCCCCAGCATTTT,CASRSSGVGNQPQHF
TRBV12-3/TRBV12-4,TRBJ2-7,.,TRBD2,14,TGTGCCAGCAGTTCCCTTCGCGGGGGCTACGAGCAGTACTTC,CASSSLRGGYEQYF
TRBV12-3/TRBV12-4,TRBJ2-1,.,.,15,TGTGCCAGTACAATTGGAGGTAGTCCCTACAATGAGCAGTTCTTC,CASTIGGSPYNEQFF
TRBV27,TRBJ2-3,many,.,15,TGTGCCAGCAGTCCCATTGGGGCTAGCACAGATACGCAGTATTTT,CASSPIGASTDTQYF
TRBV5-1,TRBJ2-3,few,.,16,TGCGCCAGCAGCTTGGAGACAGGCCCATCCACAGATACGCAGTATTTT,CASSLETGPSTDTQYF
TRBV20-1,TRBJ2-7,.,TRBD1,15,TGCAGTGCTAGACCCCCGCCCGGGACAGCCTACGAGCAGTACTTC,CSARPPPGTAYEQYF
TRBV12-3/TRBV12-4,TRBJ1-6,.,TRBD1,14,TGTGCCAGCAGACGACAGGGCGTGAATTCACCCCTCCACTTT,CASRRQGVNSPLHF
TRBV11-2,TRBJ2-5,.,.,15,TGTGCCAGCAGCTTATTTCCAGGGGGGAAGGAGACCCAGTACTTC,CASSLFPGGKETQYF
TRBV30,TRBJ2-5,once,.,16,TGTGCCTGGAGTGTACAGGGGACTACGGGCCGAGAGACCCAGTACTTC,CAWSVQGTTGRETQYF
TRBV12-3/TRBV12-4,TRBJ2-1,.,.,15,TGTGCCAGCAGTTTTCAGTCTAGCTCCTACAATGAGCAGTTCTTC,CASSFQSSSYNEQFF
TRBV24-1,TRBJ2-1,.,.,16,TGTGCCACCAGTGATCAGTCATGGGACTCCTACAATGAGCAGTTCTTC,CATSDQSWDSYNEQFF
TRBV13,TRBJ2-2,.,.,17,TGTGCCAGCAGTTTCAAAGTCGTCCAGGCGAACACCGGGGAGCTGTTTTTT,CASSFKVVQANTGELFF
TRBV2,TRBJ1-1,.,TRBD1,17,TGTGCCAGCAGTGTTTTCCCGGGACAGGGTACGAACACTGAAGCTTTCTTT,CASSVFPGQGTNTEAFF
TRBV20-1,TRBJ2-7,many,TRBD2,16,TGCAGTACTAGGCGGCCCTATGGCGGGAGCATGCACGAGCAGTACTTC,CSTRRPYGGSMHEQYF
TRBV12-3/TRBV12-4,TRBJ2-7,.,TRBD2,14,TGTGCCAGCAGTTTAGTAGCGGGGGGGGACGAGCAGTACTTC,CASSLVAGGDEQYF
TRBV6-5,TRBJ2-1,.,.,16,TGTGCCAGCAGTTACGGACTCCCTAGCTCCTACAATGAGCAGTTCTTC,CASSYGLPSSYNEQFF
TRBV5-1,TRBJ2-1,.,TRBD2,19,TGCGCCAGCAGCTTGCGGCCAAAACTCGCACTAGCGGATGACAATGAGCAGTTCTTC,CASSLRPKLALADDNEQFF
TRBV10-3,TRBJ2-2,.,.,19,TGTGCCATCAGCGTCGCCGTGATGGGGCAGGCCATCCCTACCGGGGAGCTGTTTTTT,CAISVAVMGQAIPTGELFF